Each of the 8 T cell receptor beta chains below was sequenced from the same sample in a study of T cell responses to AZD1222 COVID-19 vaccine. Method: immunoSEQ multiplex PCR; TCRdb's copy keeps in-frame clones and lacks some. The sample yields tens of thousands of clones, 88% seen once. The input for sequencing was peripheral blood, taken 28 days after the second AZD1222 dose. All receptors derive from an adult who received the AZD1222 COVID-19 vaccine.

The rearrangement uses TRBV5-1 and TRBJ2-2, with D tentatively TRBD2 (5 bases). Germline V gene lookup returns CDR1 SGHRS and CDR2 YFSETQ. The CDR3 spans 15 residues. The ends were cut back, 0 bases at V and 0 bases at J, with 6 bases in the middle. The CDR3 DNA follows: TGCGCCAGCAGCTTGGGAGGGTCGAACACCGGGGAGCTGTTTTTT. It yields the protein CASSLGGSNTGELFF.

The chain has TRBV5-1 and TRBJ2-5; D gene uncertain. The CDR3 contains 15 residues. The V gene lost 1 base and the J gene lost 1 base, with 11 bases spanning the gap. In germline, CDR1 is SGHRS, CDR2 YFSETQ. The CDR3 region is CASSLKAQVQETQYF. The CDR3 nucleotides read TGCGCCAGCAGCTTGAAAGCTCAGGTCCAAGAGACCCAGTACTTC.

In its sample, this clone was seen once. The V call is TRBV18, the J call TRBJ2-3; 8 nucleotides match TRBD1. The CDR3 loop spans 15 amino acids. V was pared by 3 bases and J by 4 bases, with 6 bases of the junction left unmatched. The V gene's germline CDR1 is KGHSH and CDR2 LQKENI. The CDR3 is CASSPGQGSPDTQYF. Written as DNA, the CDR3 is TGTGCCAGCTCACCCGGACAGGGCAGCCCAGATACGCAGTATTTT.

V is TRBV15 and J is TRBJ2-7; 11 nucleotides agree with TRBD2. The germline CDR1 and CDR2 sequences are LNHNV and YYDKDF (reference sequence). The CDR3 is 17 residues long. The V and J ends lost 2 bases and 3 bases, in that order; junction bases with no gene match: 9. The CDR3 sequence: CATSRTAGTSGIYEQYF. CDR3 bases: TGTGCCACCAGCAGAACCGCCGGGACTAGCGGAATCTACGAGCAGTACTTC.

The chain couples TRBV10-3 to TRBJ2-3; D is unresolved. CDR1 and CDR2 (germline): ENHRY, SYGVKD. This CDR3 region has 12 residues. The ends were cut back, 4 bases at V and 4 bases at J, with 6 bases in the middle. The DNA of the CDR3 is TGTGCCATCAGTGCCCCTTCAGATACGCAGTATTTT. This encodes CAISAPSDTQYF.

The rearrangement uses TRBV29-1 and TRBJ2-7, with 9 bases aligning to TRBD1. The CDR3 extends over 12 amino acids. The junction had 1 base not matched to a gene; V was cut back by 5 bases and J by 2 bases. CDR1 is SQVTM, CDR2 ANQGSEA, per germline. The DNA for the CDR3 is TGCAGCGTTCGGACAGGGGCCTACGAGCAGTACTTC. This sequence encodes CSVRTGAYEQYF.

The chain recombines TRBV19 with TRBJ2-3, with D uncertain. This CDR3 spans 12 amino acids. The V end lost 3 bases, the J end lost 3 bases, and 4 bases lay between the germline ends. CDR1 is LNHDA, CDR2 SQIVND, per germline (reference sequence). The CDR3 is CASSMRTDTQYF. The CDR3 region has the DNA TGTGCCAGTAGTATGCGAACAGATACGCAGTATTTT.

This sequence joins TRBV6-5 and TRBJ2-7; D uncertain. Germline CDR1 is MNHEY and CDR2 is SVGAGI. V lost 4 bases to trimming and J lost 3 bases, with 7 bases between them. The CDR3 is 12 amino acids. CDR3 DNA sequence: TGTGCCAGCAGTTCGGACCTCTACGAGCAGTACTTC. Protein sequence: CASSSDLYEQYF.